This passage covers 3 T cell receptor beta chains from one sample sequenced in a study of radiotherapy plus CTLA-4 blockade in lung cancer. Libraries were prepared by immunoSEQ multiplex PCR; TCRdb keeps only in-frame clonotypes and omits some of them. The sample shows roughly 75,000 clones, approximately 84% of them seen only once. The material was peripheral blood, obtained from a patient treated with radiotherapy plus ipilimumab. The receptors here all came from a human donor with non-small cell lung cancer who had stable disease on radiotherapy plus ipilimumab.

This clone was seen only a few times. V and J are TRBV5-5 and TRBJ1-4, with D possibly matching TRBD1 (5 bases). The CDR3 is 14 amino acids. Trimming removed 4 bases at V and 3 bases at J, with 10 bases between. The germline gives CDR1 SGHKS, CDR2 YYEKEE (reference sequence). CDR3 residues: CASSPGTANEKLFF. CDR3 nucleotides: TGTGCCAGCAGCCCTGGGACGGCTAATGAAAAACTGTTTTTT.

The chain uses TRBV28 and TRBJ2-7, with D possibly being TRBD1 (7 bases). This CDR3 region has 18 residues. The germline V gene encodes CDR1 MDHEN and CDR2 SYDVKM. The V end lost 4 bases, the J end lost 4 bases, and 26 bases lay between the germline ends. As DNA, the CDR3 is TGTGCCAGCAGTTCAGCAGGGGGGTCGGAGGGGTACGGTTACGAGCAGTACTTC. Translation gives CASSSAGGSEGYGYEQYF.

The rearrangement links TRBV7-8 to TRBJ1-3, with unresolved D. CDR1 and CDR2 (germline): SGHVS, FQNEAQ. With 5 bases removed from V and 0 bases from J, the gap between germline ends came to 11 bases. The CDR3 consists of 15 residues. The CDR3 reads CASSTRRSSGNTIYF. The CDR3 DNA reads TGTGCCAGCAGCACCCGCAGATCCTCTGGAAACACCATATATTTT.